This T cell receptor beta chain came from a study of cytomegalovirus exposure and HLA in healthy donors. Study-wide results and caveats: Altogether, about 160 TCR beta chains were recorded as cytomegalovirus-associated. Indistinguishable V segments such as TRBV6-2 and TRBV6-3 were excluded. The later analysis indicated that the majority of CMV-associated TCR beta chains appeared HLA-restricted.

The CDR3 spans 16 residues. The J segment lost 0 bases and the V segment lost 1 base, leaving 3 bases of the junction unmatched. Germline CDR1 reads SGHNT; CDR2 reads YENEEA. Concerning this clone: The antigen is not known.

Primers for the PCR totalled 60 Vbeta and 13 Jbeta. The repertoire was sequenced with immunoSEQ multiplex PCR; TCRdb's copy has only in-frame clones and lacks some. The table lists roughly 190,000 clones, 75% to 90% of them singletons. This receptor was identified in a boy aged 2 to 10 in good health and CMV-seronegative. This chain links TRBV11-3 with TRBJ1-5; 7 bases map to TRBD1. The sequencing input was PBMCs. As DNA, the CDR3 is TGTGCCAGCAGCTTAGCGACAGGGCATAGCAATCAGCCCCAGCATTTT. The encoded protein is CASSLATGHSNQPQHF. The variable domain in full, completed from reference TRBV11-3 and TRBJ1-5, reads EAGVVQSPRYKIIEKKQPVAFWCNPISGHNTLYWYLQNLGQGPELLIRYENEEAVDDSQLPKDRFSAERLKGVDSTLKIQPAELGDSAVYLCASSLATGHSNQPQHFGDGTRLSIL.